This T cell receptor beta chain was documented in a study of STAT3 mutations in large granular lymphocyte leukemia. The CDR3 spans 14 residues. Germline V lookup: CDR1 LGHNA, CDR2 YSLEER. Trimming pared 8 bases from V and 2 bases from J, leaving 12 bases between. Average productive template count per sample was about 40,773. This table comes from immunoSEQ multiplex PCR, and its TCRdb copy is limited to in-frame clones, with some not included. The repertoire holds more than 10,000 clones, with over 75% as singletons. Study findings and constraints: Every T-cell large granular lymphocyte leukemia patient had at least one immunodominant TCR beta clonotype. A small but highly pathogenic clone may have been missed.

As regards this clone: Its antigen remains unidentified.

Sequencing input: peripheral blood mononuclear cells. The chain joins TRBV4-3 to TRBJ2-2; the D is unclear. The TCR comes from a man older than 75 with T-cell large granular lymphocyte leukemia. Some clones in this sample may be carry-over from other donors' samples. The CDR3 sequence: CASRDRPNTGELFF. The CDR3 nucleotides are TGCGCCAGCCGCGACCGACCTAACACCGGGGAGCTGTTTTTT.